The 29 T cell receptor beta chains reported below all come from one sample, sequenced in a study of blood T cell repertoires in COVID-19. Clones were read by immunoSEQ multiplex PCR, and TCRdb kept only the in-frame ones, dropping some. The data contain approximately 230,000 clones, around 88% of them seen just once; the ten biggest clones take up under 1.5%. Source material: peripheral blood. The receptors stem from a man older than 75 with acute or convalescent COVID-19.

This sequence joins TRBV7-9 and TRBJ1-4, with D hard to call. V was shortened by 6 bases and J by 4 bases, with 12 bases between the two germline ends. The CDR3 has 14 amino acids. Germline V lookup: CDR1 SEHNR, CDR2 FQNEAQ (reference sequence). CDR3 sequence reads: CASSSAVVNEKLFF. Here the CDR3 DNA reads TGTGCCAGCAGTTCAGCGGTAGTTAATGAAAAACTGTTTTTT.

The genes are TRBV13 and TRBJ1-4; D gene unclear. Germline V lookup: CDR1 PRHDT, CDR2 FYEKMQ (reference sequence). V shed 5 bases and J shed 8 bases, with 21 bases lying between them. This CDR3 is built from 16 residues. The CDR3 DNA follows: TGTGCCAGCAGCCTATATCCACAGCCTGCGGGGGAAAAACTGTTTTTT. It codes for CASSLYPQPAGEKLFF.

The chain carries TRBV7-9 and TRBJ2-5; 10 bases line up with TRBD1. Germline trimming cut 2 bases from V and 3 bases from J; bases unmatched to any gene: 9. Germline V lookup: CDR1 SEHNR, CDR2 FQNEAQ (reference sequence). This CDR3 has 17 residues. CDR3 protein: CASSLSLRTGGKETQYF. Written as DNA, the CDR3 is TGTGCCAGCAGCTTATCATTAAGGACAGGGGGAAAAGAGACCCAGTACTTC.

V is TRBV10-1 and J is TRBJ2-1; TRBD2 aligns across 10 bases. The length of the CDR3 is 15 residues. Germline values: CDR1 WNHNN, CDR2 SYGVQD (reference sequence). Germline trimming cut 10 bases from V and 5 bases from J; bases unmatched to any gene: 11. Here the CDR3 reads CATPRLAGFHNEQFF. CDR3 nucleotides: TGCGCCACCCCGAGACTAGCGGGCTTTCACAATGAGCAGTTCTTC.

This sequence joins TRBV4-2 and TRBJ2-1; no clear D gene. Germline CDR1 reads LGHNA; CDR2 reads YNFKEQ. The CDR3 loop spans 16 amino acids. Trimming shortened V by 2 bases and J by 2 bases, and 13 bases separated the two germline ends. This CDR3 reads CASSQTGPLTYNEQFF. The CDR3 DNA follows: TGTGCCAGCAGCCAAACGGGTCCTTTAACCTACAATGAGCAGTTCTTC.

Only one count was recorded for this clone. The V gene is TRBV6-2 or TRBV6-3, the J gene TRBJ2-5; 11 bases are a match to TRBD2. Unmatched junction bases numbered 5, after V lost 6 bases and J lost 2 bases. The CDR3 is 15 amino acids. CDR1 MNHEY and CDR2 SVGEGT come from the germline V gene. The CDR3 region has the DNA TGTGCCAGCAGCCCCGGGACTAGCGGACAAGAGACCCAGTACTTC. This encodes CASSPGTSGQETQYF.

CDR3 loop: CASSSGTSGGDTQYF. DNA for the CDR3: TGTGCCAGCAGCTCCGGGACTAGCGGGGGAGATACGCAGTATTTT. The chain links TRBV7-9 to TRBJ2-3, with TRBD2 identical over 14 bases. The junction had 2 bases not matched to a gene; V was cut back by 4 bases and J by 5 bases. CDR1 and CDR2 (germline): SEHNR, FQNEAQ (reference sequence). This CDR3 comprises 15 residues.

This clone was seen a single time. The chain has TRBV7-3 and TRBJ2-5, with 7 nucleotides matching TRBD1. The CDR3 spans 15 residues. Germline loops: CDR1 SGHTA, CDR2 FQGTGA. J gave up 5 bases and V 2 bases, and 8 bases lay outside the gene matches. The CDR3 region is CASSLGGQRAETQYF. Written as DNA, the CDR3 is TGTGCCAGCAGCTTAGGGGGACAGAGGGCGGAGACCCAGTACTTC. Full variable domain (outside the CDR3, taken from reference TRBV7-3 and TRBJ2-5): GAGVSQTPSNKVTEKGKYVELRCDPISGHTALYWYRQSLGQGPEFLIYFQGTGAADDSGLPNDRFFAVRPEGSVSTLKIQRTERGDSAVYLCASSLGGQRAETQYFGPGTRLLVL.

The chain couples TRBV5-1 to TRBJ2-7; 7 nucleotides line up with TRBD2. Germline loops: CDR1 SGHRS, CDR2 YFSETQ. CDR3 length equals 18 residues. The J segment lost 4 bases and the V segment lost 0 bases, leaving 16 bases of the junction unmatched. The DNA for the CDR3 is TGCGCCAGCAGCTTGGCGAGACAGTGGCCGGCGGGAGATTACGAGCAGTACTTC. It yields the protein CASSLARQWPAGDYEQYF.

This chain connects TRBV7-8 to TRBJ1-3; D gene ambiguous. The germline gives CDR1 SGHVS, CDR2 FQNEAQ. This CDR3 spans 14 amino acids. The V end was cut by 1 base, the J end by 1 base, with 5 bases between. The CDR3 here is CASSLGASGNTIYF. The CDR3 DNA is TGTGCCAGCAGCTTAGGGGCGTCTGGAAACACCATATATTTT.

CDR3: CASSPIGTGGRDQPQHF. CDR3 coding DNA: TGTGCCAGCTCACCCATCGGGACAGGGGGCCGAGATCAGCCCCAGCATTTT. J is TRBJ1-5 and V is TRBV18; TRBD1 matches at 12 bases. Trimming at V came to 3 bases and at J to 5 bases, leaving 8 bases not matched to a gene. The CDR3 totals 17 residues. CDR1 is KGHSH, CDR2 LQKENI, per germline.

The chain has TRBV5-1 and TRBJ1-1; no reliable D call. The CDR3 runs to 14 residues. Germline CDR1 reads SGHRS; CDR2 reads YFSETQ. V was trimmed by 1 base and J by 3 bases, leaving 10 bases between them. The CDR3, as DNA: TGCGCCAGCAGCTTGATCGTGAGGGACACTGAAGCTTTCTTT. Its translation: CASSLIVRDTEAFF.

The chain employs TRBV28 and TRBJ2-4, with TRBD2 matching 7 bases. Germline lookup yields CDR1 MDHEN and CDR2 SYDVKM. The CDR3 is 14 amino acids. V shed 7 bases and J 0 bases; nucleotides not matched to a gene: 3. The CDR3 nucleotides read TGTGCCAGCACCCGGGGGGAAGCCAAAAACATTCAGTACTTC. As protein: CASTRGEAKNIQYF.

The chain employs TRBV19 and TRBJ1-5; unclear D gene. CDR1 and CDR2 from the germline V gene are LNHDA and SQIVND (reference sequence). The V end lost 7 bases, the J end lost 3 bases, and 13 bases lay between the germline ends. The CDR3 spans 14 residues. The CDR3 sequence: CASKMGASNQPQHF. The CDR3, as DNA: TGTGCCAGTAAAATGGGCGCCTCCAATCAGCCCCAGCATTTT.

V usage is TRBV7-9 and J usage is TRBJ2-7; 9 bases are shared with TRBD1. V dropped 3 bases and J dropped 5; count of bases not matched to a gene: 11. The CDR3 sequence is 16 residues long. Germline CDR1 is SEHNR and CDR2 is FQNEAQ (reference sequence). The CDR3 nucleotides read TGTGCCAGCAGCTTGTCTAGCACCGGGACAGGGAACGAGCAGTACTTC. It codes for CASSLSSTGTGNEQYF.

The rearrangement joins TRBV29-1 to TRBJ2-1; TRBD2 matches 12 bases. This CDR3 region has 14 residues. J was trimmed by 4 bases and V by 5 bases; bases with no gene match: 3. Per germline, CDR1 SQVTM and CDR2 ANQGSEA. The CDR3 spells CSVHGTSGYNEQFF. The CDR3 DNA follows: TGCAGCGTTCACGGGACTAGCGGGTACAATGAGCAGTTCTTC.

V gene TRBV28 combines with J gene TRBJ1-1, with unresolved D. The CDR3 extends over 13 amino acids. V lost 2 bases and J 2 bases, leaving 6 bases between the germline ends. Germline V lookup: CDR1 MDHEN, CDR2 SYDVKM. The CDR3 DNA is TGTGCCAGCAGTTTAACTCGTAACACTGAAGCTTTCTTT. Its protein product is CASSLTRNTEAFF.

The chain employs TRBV28 and TRBJ2-7; 8 nucleotides agree with TRBD1. V was pared by 4 bases and J by 7 bases, with 9 bases of the junction left unmatched. The V gene's germline CDR1 is MDHEN and CDR2 SYDVKM. This CDR3 has 14 amino acids. This CDR3 is CASSSSDRVGEQYF. CDR3 coding DNA: TGTGCCAGCAGTTCCTCGGACAGGGTGGGGGAGCAGTACTTC.

The chain links TRBV21-1 to TRBJ1-2. TRBV21-1 is noted as a pseudogene. The length of the CDR3 is 17 residues. DNA for the CDR3: TGTGCCAGCAGCAAAGCCAACAGACCTCGGGAGCACTATGGCTACACCTTC. Protein sequence: CASSKANRPREHYGYTF.

The chain has TRBV7-9 and TRBJ2-1; no clear D gene. The CDR3 covers 15 residues. V gave up 4 bases and J gave up 5 bases, with 15 bases separating them. CDR1 is SEHNR, CDR2 FQNEAQ, per germline (reference sequence). CDR3 sequence: CASSSRLGYHNEQFF. CDR3 DNA: TGTGCCAGCAGCTCCAGGTTGGGCTACCACAATGAGCAGTTCTTC.

The chain carries TRBV19 and TRBJ2-3; D uncertain. Germline CDR1 reads LNHDA; CDR2 reads SQIVND (reference sequence). V lost 7 bases and J 1 base, leaving 9 bases between the germline ends. This CDR3 is 13 amino acids long. The CDR3 loop is CASKFSGTDTQYF. In nucleotides, the CDR3 is TGTGCCAGTAAATTCTCTGGCACAGATACGCAGTATTTT. Filled out from reference TRBV19 and TRBJ2-3, the complete variable domain reads DGGITQSPKYLFRKEGQNVTLSCEQNLNHDAMYWYRQDPGQGLRLIYYSQIVNDFQKGDIAEGYSVSREKKESFPLTVTSAQKNPTAFYLCASKFSGTDTQYFGPGTRLTVL.

This rearrangement joins TRBV6-6 to TRBJ2-2; 8 bases match TRBD1. CDR1 and CDR2 (germline): MNHNY, SVGAGI (reference sequence). The CDR3 extends over 15 amino acids. V lost 6 bases and J lost 4; bases outside the gene matches: 7. CDR3 residues: CASRIQGASTGELFF. CDR3 in DNA: TGTGCCAGCAGAATTCAGGGGGCGAGCACCGGGGAGCTGTTTTTT.

The V gene is TRBV6-2 or TRBV6-3, the J gene TRBJ2-7; D perhaps matches TRBD1 (5 bases). The CDR3 is 17 amino acids. V was shortened by 0 bases and J by 1 base, with 16 bases between the two germline ends. Germline V lookup: CDR1 MNHEY, CDR2 SVGEGT. CDR3 in DNA: TGTGCCAGCAGTTACTCGATCGAGGCAGGGTTATCCTACGAGCAGTACTTC. Encoded protein: CASSYSIEAGLSYEQYF.

The chain carries TRBV5-1 and TRBJ2-1; TRBD2 is a possible D gene (7 bases). The germline V gene encodes CDR1 SGHRS and CDR2 YFSETQ. This CDR3 spans 14 amino acids. Trimming cost V 3 bases and J 9 bases, with 16 bases left between them. The chain's CDR3 is CASSSDGGRGEQFF. CDR3 sequence (DNA): TGCGCCAGCAGCTCTGACGGGGGGCGGGGTGAGCAGTTCTTC.

V and J are TRBV12-3 or TRBV12-4 and TRBJ2-5, with 7 bases that match TRBD2. With V trimmed by 5 bases and J by 5 bases, 5 bases remained unmatched. This CDR3 region has 13 residues. CDR3 sequence: CASSPQGGETQYF. For the CDR3, the DNA is TGTGCCAGCAGTCCGCAGGGAGGGGAGACCCAGTACTTC.

The chain couples TRBV9 to TRBJ1-5; no definite D call. Trimming cost V 0 bases and J 7 bases, with 14 bases left between them. The CDR3 consists of 15 residues. CDR1 and CDR2 from the germline V gene are SGDLS and YYNGEE. This CDR3 is CASSVVVGIRQPQHF. DNA of the CDR3: TGTGCCAGCAGCGTAGTAGTGGGCATCAGGCAGCCCCAGCATTTT.

J is TRBJ2-1 and V is TRBV6-6; 10 bases align to TRBD2. The CDR3 has 16 residues. Germline-derived CDR1 and CDR2 are MNHNY and SVGAGI (reference sequence). Trimming cost V 3 bases and J 3 bases; bases outside gene matches: 5. Written as DNA, the CDR3 is TGTGCCAGCAGTTATGCCGGGACTAGCGACTACAATGAGCAGTTCTTC. Translating it yields CASSYAGTSDYNEQFF.

This clone was observed once. V and J are TRBV12-3 or TRBV12-4 and TRBJ1-2, with TRBD1 matching over 7 bases. CDR3 length equals 13 residues. V gave up 1 base and J gave up 14 bases; unmatched junction bases: 10. This CDR3 is CASSLGDRTGLTF. CDR3 sequence (DNA): TGTGCCAGCAGTTTAGGGGACCGGACAGGTCTTACCTTC.

The gene calls are TRBV18 and TRBJ1-1; perhaps TRBD1 as D (6 bases). This CDR3 has 14 residues. Germline V gene data show CDR1 as KGHSH and CDR2 as LQKENI. The V gene lost 4 bases and the J gene lost 1 base, with 10 bases spanning the gap. The CDR3 loop reads CASSLLDRNTEAFF. In nucleotides, the CDR3 is TGTGCCAGCTCACTCTTGGACAGGAACACTGAAGCTTTCTTT.